These 3 T cell receptor beta chains came from one sample sequenced in a study of blood T cell repertoires in COVID-19 (dated by TCRdb to 2020 to 2021). Libraries were built with the immunoSEQ multiplex PCR assay. Imported from immuneACCESS, the table was reduced by TCRdb to in-frame sequences with V and J called. These copies leave out some clones; in studies compared against another copy, an unresolved V gene accounts for under half, and the cause of the remainder is not known. The sample table shows over 150,000 clones, and 65% to 90% are seen once. The top ten hold approximately 12% of the sample. Material for sequencing was PBMCs or T cells enriched from blood (not recorded which). The receptors were gathered from a man aged 35 to 55 who had recovered from COVID-19.

The chain links TRBV9 to TRBJ2-2, with 7 bases that match TRBD1. The CDR3 runs 16 residues. CDR1 and CDR2 from the germline V gene are SGDLS and YYNGEE. J was trimmed by 0 bases and V by 1 base; bases with no gene match: 3. CDR3 in amino acids: CASSVIGTANTGELFF. The CDR3 DNA reads as TGTGCCAGCAGCGTAATCGGGACAGCGAACACCGGGGAGCTGTTTTTT. Complete variable domain (other parts from reference TRBV9 and TRBJ2-2): DSGVTQTPKHLITATGQRVTLRCSPRSGDLSVYWYQQSLDQGLQFLIQYYNGEERAKGNILERFSAQQFPDLHSELNLSSLELGDSALYFCASSVIGTANTGELFFGEGSRLTVL.

This clone was seen more than once but under ten times. The J gene is TRBJ2-7, the V gene TRBV6-5; D possibly corresponds to TRBD2 (7 bases). This CDR3 region has 15 residues. Trimming stripped 2 bases from V and 2 bases from J, with 13 bases between. Germline V gene data show CDR1 as MNHEY and CDR2 as SVGAGI. The CDR3 sequence: CASSYAPGGPYEQYV. CDR3 nucleotides: TGTGCCAGCAGTTACGCCCCCGGGGGGCCCTACGAGCAGTACGTC.

The rearrangement links TRBV19 to TRBJ2-3; D possibly corresponds to TRBD1 (6 bases). Germline CDR1 and CDR2: LNHDA and SQIVND (reference sequence). The CDR3 runs 15 residues. The germline V and J ends were trimmed by 6 bases and 0 bases, with 13 bases remaining between them. The CDR3 DNA is TGTGCCAGTAGAACACAGGGTTATAGCACAGATACGCAGTATTTT. Encoded protein: CASRTQGYSTDTQYF.